What follows are 25 T cell receptor beta chains derived from one specimen sequenced in a study of human T cells and chemical hapten exposure. Time point specified: patch test 1, 2 weeks after DPC sensitization. Treatment of the sample: therapeutic diphenylcyclopropenone sensitization with weekly scalp DPC. From the RACE reads, TCRdb called clonotypes with MiXCR, one entry per CDR3 protein. The data contain under 130,000 distinct CDR3 sequences, approximately 10% of them singletons. The sample here was whole blood, taken in connection with sensitization to the hapten diphenylcyclopropenone (DPC). The receptors were gathered from a woman in her thirties or forties with alopecia areata. Some clones in this sample may be carry-over from other donors' samples.

Ten or more counts support this clonotype. The V and J genes are TRBV18 and TRBJ2-5, with 9 bases identical to TRBD1. V trimming: 4 bases; J trimming: 4 bases; junction bases outside the gene matches: 4. This CDR3 contains 14 residues. Germline V gene lookup returns CDR1 KGHSH and CDR2 LQKENI. The CDR3, as DNA: TGTGCCAGCTCACGGGAACAGGGGGCAGAGACCCAGTACTTC. This encodes CASSREQGAETQYF.

This clonotype was counted between two and nine times. The chain has TRBV4-2 and TRBJ1-4, with D hard to call. The CDR3 sequence is 13 residues long. CDR1 and CDR2 (germline): LGHNA, YNFKEQ. V was shortened by 0 bases and J by 7 bases, with 6 bases between the two germline ends. The DNA of the CDR3 is TGTGCCAGCAGCCAAGATTATGGTGAAAAACTGTTTTTT. Translated: CASSQDYGEKLFF.

The rearrangement uses TRBV20-1 and TRBJ1-5; TRBD1 agrees at 7 bases. J was trimmed by 7 bases and V by 5 bases; bases with no gene match: 14. The CDR3 spans 15 residues. Germline values: CDR1 DFQATT, CDR2 SNEGSKA (reference sequence). The CDR3 here is CSALRDSGNEQPQHF. Here the CDR3 DNA reads TGCAGTGCTCTCCGGGACAGCGGGAATGAGCAGCCCCAGCATTTT.

A few counts support this clonotype. The rearrangement uses TRBV25-1 and TRBJ1-6, with a weak D call TRBD1 (6 bases). V lost 4 bases to trimming and J lost 10 bases, with 17 bases between them. The CDR3 is 15 residues long. Germline CDR1 MGHDK, CDR2 SYGVNS. The CDR3 here is CASSGHGGRRSPLHF. DNA for the CDR3: TGTGCCAGCAGTGGTCATGGGGGGCGGCGATCACCCCTCCACTTT.

The CDR3 DNA is TGTGCCAGCAGCCAAGTACGGGGAAATGAGCAGTTCTTC. Amino acids: CASSQVRGNEQFF. The chain employs TRBV14 and TRBJ2-1; perhaps TRBD2 as D (5 bases). The V end was cut by 1 base, the J end by 7 bases, with 8 bases between. The V gene's germline CDR1 is SGHDN and CDR2 FVKESK. The length of the CDR3 is 13 residues.

The chain joins TRBV9 to TRBJ1-1; D possibly corresponds to TRBD1 (5 bases). Germline CDR1 reads SGDLS; CDR2 reads YYNGEE. Trimming left V 3 bases short and J 4 bases short, with 10 bases between. The CDR3 runs 13 residues. CDR3 sequence reads: CASSARDGTEAFF. In nucleotides, the CDR3 is TGTGCCAGCAGCGCCAGGGATGGCACTGAAGCTTTCTTT.

This clonotype is categorized as medium-sized. This chain joins TRBV20-1 and TRBJ2-1; TRBD2 aligns across 9 bases. V lost 5 bases and J lost 8; bases outside the gene matches: 4. The CDR3 extends over 12 amino acids. CDR1 and CDR2 (germline): DFQATT, SNEGSKA (reference sequence). CDR3 DNA: TGCAGTGCTCGTAGCGGGAGCCATGAGCAGTTCTTC. Residues: CSARSGSHEQFF.

There are many counts of this clonotype. This chain joins TRBV5-5 and TRBJ1-1; D ambiguous. Trimming took off 4 bases at V and 2 bases at J, with 3 bases between the two ends. CDR3 length: 11 amino acids. Germline lookup yields CDR1 SGHKS and CDR2 YYEKEE (reference sequence). The CDR3 nucleotides are TGTGCCAGCAGCCTCAACACTGAAGCTTTCTTT. It is translated as CASSLNTEAFF.

This clonotype was seen repeatedly, ten times or more. The chain carries TRBV30 and TRBJ2-3, with D hard to call. Germline loops: CDR1 GTSNPN, CDR2 SVGIG (reference sequence). The V gene lost 2 bases and the J gene lost 0 bases, with 3 bases spanning the gap. The CDR3 has 12 amino acids. This chain's CDR3 is CAWSPSTDTQYF. For the CDR3, the DNA is TGTGCCTGGAGTCCTAGCACAGATACGCAGTATTTT. The full variable domain, its missing parts supplied by reference TRBV30 and TRBJ2-3, is SQTIHQWPATLVQPVGSPLSLECTVEGTSNPNLYWYRQAAGRGLQLLFYSVGIGQISSEVPQNLSASRPQDRQFILSSKKLLLSDSGFYLCAWSPSTDTQYFGPGTRLTVL.

The chain has TRBV6-2 or TRBV6-3 and TRBJ2-7; 11 nucleotides match TRBD2. Per the germline V gene, CDR1 is MNHEY and CDR2 is SVGEGT. Trimming at V came to 7 bases and at J to 4 bases, leaving 6 bases not matched to a gene. This CDR3 has 14 residues. In DNA, the CDR3 is TGTGCCAGCACACCTAGCGGGAGGTTGTACGAGCAGTACTTC. Residues: CASTPSGRLYEQYF.

This clonotype was seen many times. The chain links TRBV6-5 to TRBJ2-5; D possibly corresponds to TRBD1 (5 bases). The V gene's germline CDR1 is MNHEY and CDR2 SVGAGI. The CDR3 covers 14 residues. Trimming took 2 bases from V and 5 from J, leaving 12 bases between them. CDR3 in DNA: TGTGCCAGCAGTTACCAGGGTCTGGGGGAGACCCAGTACTTC. Protein product: CASSYQGLGETQYF.

The gene calls are TRBV15 and TRBJ2-7; 8 bases agree with TRBD1. The length of the CDR3 is 17 residues. The junction had 14 bases not matched to a gene; V was cut back by 0 bases and J by 7 bases. From germline, CDR1 is LNHNV and CDR2 YYDKDF (reference sequence). This CDR3 reads CATSRDRLGQALGEQYF. DNA of the CDR3: TGTGCCACCAGCAGAGACCGTTTGGGACAGGCCTTGGGGGAGCAGTACTTC.

This clonotype was counted many times. This chain links TRBV29-1 with TRBJ1-1; D is unresolved. Germline loops: CDR1 SQVTM, CDR2 ANQGSEA. The CDR3 extends over 12 amino acids. The V and J ends lost 6 bases and 1 base respectively, with 9 bases between them. The CDR3 sequence is CSVKRGNTEAFF. For the CDR3, the DNA is TGCAGCGTCAAAAGAGGGAACACTGAAGCTTTCTTT.

The rearrangement links TRBV29-1 to TRBJ2-1; the match to TRBD2 covers 13 bases. The germline V gene has CDR1 SQVTM and CDR2 ANQGSEA. V was clipped by 3 bases and J by 9 bases; unmatched bases: 5. The CDR3 runs to 14 residues. CDR3 sequence reads: CSVDGTSGTGEQFF. The CDR3 bases are TGCAGCGTTGACGGGACTAGCGGGACCGGTGAGCAGTTCTTC.

This clonotype has at least ten counts. The chain links TRBV11-2 to TRBJ1-1; no clear D. V shed 0 bases and J shed 5 bases, with 13 bases lying between them. The CDR3 has 15 residues. Germline CDR1 is SGHAT and CDR2 is FQNNGV. The CDR3, as DNA: TGTGCCAGCAGCTTAGATTTGAGGGTCGGAACTGAAGCTTTCTTT. It translates to CASSLDLRVGTEAFF.

Comments on this clonotype: The junction departs from germline at one end; a sequencing error may be responsible. The V and J genes are TRBV2 and TRBJ2-6; TRBD2 agrees at 12 bases. The CDR3 runs to 18 residues. Germline V lookup: CDR1 SNHLY, CDR2 FYNNEI. Here the CDR3 DNA reads TGTACCAGCAGTGAAAGAGGACTAGCGGGAACTGGGGCCAACGTCCTGACTTTC. This codes for CTSSERGLAGTGANVLTF.

This clonotype was observed at least ten times. The chain uses TRBV6-6 and TRBJ1-1; 8 bases fit TRBD1. This CDR3 spans 12 amino acids. Germline V lookup: CDR1 MNHNY, CDR2 SVGAGI (reference sequence). The ends lost 7 bases at V and 6 bases at J; junction bases unmatched: 4. The CDR3 loop is CASTQGAPEAFF. CDR3 nucleotide sequence: TGTGCCAGCACCCAGGGGGCCCCTGAAGCTTTCTTT.

This clonotype has more than one count but fewer than ten. The V gene is TRBV6-6, the J gene TRBJ2-1; 7 bases agree with TRBD2. The junction had 9 bases not matched to a gene; V was cut back by 6 bases and J by 7 bases. The length of the CDR3 is 14 residues. Looked up from germline, CDR1 is MNHNY and CDR2 is SVGAGI (reference sequence). The CDR3 DNA follows: TGTGCCAGCAGCCCCCGGGAGGCTGGGAATGAGCAGTTCTTC. Protein sequence: CASSPREAGNEQFF.

This clonotype was seen ten or more times. The chain employs TRBV2 and TRBJ1-2; TRBD1 is a possible D gene (6 bases). This CDR3 contains 16 residues. The germline V gene has CDR1 SNHLY and CDR2 FYNNEI. The ends were cut back, 6 bases at V and 4 bases at J, with 21 bases in the middle. The CDR3 reads CASSLETGAWGYGYTF. The CDR3 nucleotides read TGTGCCAGCAGCCTGGAGACAGGCGCCTGGGGCTATGGCTACACCTTC. Using reference TRBV2 and TRBJ1-2 for the parts outside the CDR3, the full variable domain is EPEVTQTPSHQVTQMGQEVILRCVPISNHLYFYWYRQILGQKVEFLVSFYNNEISEKSEIFDDQFSVERPDGSNFTLKIRSTKLEDSAMYFCASSLETGAWGYGYTFGSGTRLTVV.

The chain joins TRBV10-2 to TRBJ2-7; perhaps TRBD2 as D (5 bases). CDR3 length: 13 amino acids. CDR1 and CDR2 (germline): WSHSY, SAAADI. V was cut by 4 bases and J by 7 bases, with 14 bases left in between. The CDR3 nucleotides are TGCGCCAGCAGTGCCCACCCGCGCGGGGAGCAGTACTTC. It is translated as CASSAHPRGEQYF.

This clonotype was detected a few times. The V call is TRBV5-5, the J call TRBJ1-1; weak D call: TRBD1 (5 bases). V lost 0 bases and J lost 5, with 14 bases in between. This CDR3 spans 15 amino acids. Per germline, CDR1 SGHKS and CDR2 YYEKEE (reference sequence). The CDR3 nucleotides are TGTGCCAGCAGCTTGGCCGGGGGAACATTGACTGAAGCTTTCTTT. This codes for CASSLAGGTLTEAFF.

In this sample, this clonotype turned up a few times. V gene TRBV10-3 combines with J gene TRBJ2-5, with D tentatively TRBD1 (6 bases). The CDR3 spans 15 residues. In germline, CDR1 is ENHRY, CDR2 SYGVKD. Trimming pared 4 bases from V and 2 bases from J, leaving 14 bases between. CDR3 region: CAISGGGGIQETQYF. The CDR3, as DNA: TGTGCCATCAGTGGTGGGGGCGGCATTCAAGAGACCCAGTACTTC.

This clonotype appeared a few times. The chain links TRBV11-2 to TRBJ2-7, with 10 positions matching TRBD2. CDR1 is SGHAT, CDR2 FQNNGV, per germline. The V segment lost 4 bases and the J segment 2 bases; nucleotides outside the gene matches: 8. This CDR3 region has 16 residues. DNA of the CDR3: TGTGCCAGCAGCTCGACGAGAGCGGGAGGGCCCTACGAGCAGTACTTC. It specifies CASSSTRAGGPYEQYF.

This clonotype was picked up a small number of times. This rearrangement joins TRBV28 to TRBJ1-2; 10 positions agree with TRBD1. The V and J ends lost 7 bases and 4 bases, in that order; junction bases with no gene match: 3. Per the germline V gene, CDR1 is MDHEN and CDR2 is SYDVKM. This CDR3 is built from 13 residues. CDR3: CASIRTGGYGYTF. The CDR3 DNA is TGTGCCAGCATCCGGACAGGGGGCTATGGCTACACCTTC.

The J gene is TRBJ1-5, the V gene TRBV6-1; TRBD1 might be the D (6 bases). Looked up from germline, CDR1 is MNHNS and CDR2 is SASEGT. Trimming shortened V by 8 bases and J by 0 bases, and 17 bases separated the two germline ends. The CDR3 runs to 16 residues. The CDR3 sequence: CASVGGRPISNQPQHF. CDR3 bases: TGTGCCAGCGTGGGGGGGCGCCCGATTAGCAATCAGCCCCAGCATTTT.